Listed below are T cell receptor beta chains from one sample, sequenced in a study of control samples from healthy donors and cancer patients. This table comes from immunoSEQ multiplex PCR, and its TCRdb copy is limited to in-frame clones, with some not included. The sample has over 85,000 clones; about 91% are singletons. Input material: blood. These receptors originate from a young woman in good health. Both conserved end residues are trimmed from each CDR3.

v_call	cdr3_aa
TRBV7-2	ASSQRGYPTNEDTGELF
TRBV20-1	SASPGSYNEQF
TRBV7-9	ASSQSGTHTGELF
TRBV27	ASSLSGAGNTIY
TRBV7-8	ASSLAGGYEQY
TRBV11-1	ASSWSGYT
TRBV19	ASSIAGTAYEQY
TRBV5-6	ASSPFEDRDDSPLH
TRBV29-1	SARPPGPNTEAF
TRBV29-1	SVEVRGTGEQF
TRBV11-3	ASSLLSLGSSYNEQF
TRBV6-4	ASSGGASTGELF
TRBV3-1/TRBV3-2	ASSLRDRADEKLF
TRBV7-8	ASSLGSGESDTQY
TRBV5-1	ASSLAQGGLRGYT
TRBV30	AWSVLTGGHSGNTIY
TRBV2	ASSAGRGLSYEQY
TRBV5-4	ASRTSGGPWDEQF
TRBV18	ASSPGLADYQETQY
TRBV7-8	ASSLGGPPQF
TRBV10-1	ASSLTVQGPQY
TRBV4-1	ASRDIAGGHNTGELF
TRBV6-6	ASTDPSGGQETQY
TRBV5-6	ASSLWTGVPLGEQY
TRBV6-6	ASTDYSPLH
TRBV7-9	ASSPGLAVYEQY
TRBV7-6	ASSLATSENTYEQY
TRBV28	ASRTHIGNSPLH
TRBV5-4	ASSLGGAPAKNIQY
TRBV6-5	ASSLGMENTEAF
TRBV27	ASGVGLSEKLF
TRBV30	AWSDPPSSGRHVFPYNEQF
TRBV27	ASKTITYNEQF
TRBV30	AWSGYEQY
TRBV7-9	ASSFQRQYTEAF
TRBV13	ASSDRNNSPLH
TRBV4-3	ASSQDAPGRQY
TRBV4-1	ASSQKGTGGHEQY
TRBV15	ATRPGGGYNEQF
TRBV7-2	ASSAGTSGSAY
TRBV28	ASSFRQYNSPLH
TRBV5-6	ASRETGTGSYEQY
TRBV6-1	ASSEPTGTGGYT
TRBV9	ASSYGVLGGTHQDTQY
TRBV19	ASSIFGQGRFYGYT
TRBV5-4	ASSFLGGAPLQETQY
TRBV27	ASSFLQGAGEQF
TRBV24-1	ATRDSYNEQF
TRBV5-4	ASSPGLAGGLDEQF
TRBV7-2	ASSYLPGGELF
TRBV15	ATSRDDAGAF
TRBV5-1	ASSWGVPQGDGYT
TRBV14	ASSQDGGRTGGGPQETQY
TRBV15	ATSRENRADTQY
TRBV7-9	ASSLWDRDETQY
TRBV14	ASSQNTEAF
TRBV7-3	ASSLRRGNEQY
TRBV19	ASSIIGTGSNQPQH
TRBV19	ASSINPAPNYGYT